The 22 T cell receptor beta chains given below trace back to one sample, sequenced in a study of T cell responses to AZD1222 COVID-19 vaccine. Clones were read by immunoSEQ multiplex PCR, and TCRdb kept only the in-frame ones, dropping some. The repertoire holds about 26,000 clones, 88% seen once, with 2.5% to 3% in the top ten. The material was peripheral blood, obtained 28 days after the second AZD1222 dose. All receptors derive from an adult who received the AZD1222 COVID-19 vaccine.

The chain links TRBV6-5 to TRBJ1-3; tentative D call: TRBD1 (5 bases). The CDR3 is 14 amino acids. CDR1 is MNHEY, CDR2 SVGAGI, per germline. The V gene lost 6 bases and the J gene lost 0 bases, with 9 bases spanning the gap. CDR3 sequence: CASSRDFSGNTIYF. CDR3 sequence (DNA): TGTGCCAGCAGCCGGGACTTCTCTGGAAACACCATATATTTT.

V usage is TRBV6-6 and J usage is TRBJ1-5; a possible D gene is TRBD1 (6 bases). V lost 6 bases to trimming and J lost 9 bases, with 15 bases between them. This CDR3 spans 13 amino acids. Looked up from germline, CDR1 is MNHNY and CDR2 is SVGAGI (reference sequence). CDR3: CASREGTLGPQHF. The CDR3 bases are TGTGCCAGCAGGGAAGGGACATTGGGGCCCCAGCATTTT.

The chain has TRBV7-9 and TRBJ2-1; D is ambiguous. From germline, CDR1 is SEHNR and CDR2 FQNEAQ (reference sequence). This CDR3 has 13 amino acids. Trimming removed 4 bases from V and 5 bases from J, with 9 bases in between. CDR3 protein: CASSSGVHNEQFF. CDR3 coding DNA: TGTGCCAGCAGCTCAGGTGTGCACAATGAGCAGTTCTTC.

V gene TRBV9 combines with J gene TRBJ2-1; 8 bases are a match to TRBD2. CDR3 size: 16 residues. Trimming at V came to 0 bases and at J to 5 bases, leaving 7 bases not matched to a gene. Germline assignment: CDR1 SGDLS and CDR2 YYNGEE. The CDR3 sequence: CASSVATSAGHNEQFF. The CDR3 bases are TGTGCCAGCAGCGTAGCGACTAGCGCTGGCCACAATGAGCAGTTCTTC.

The chain combines TRBV6-5 with TRBJ2-7; tentatively, D is TRBD1 (5 bases). Trimming removed 0 bases at V and 4 bases at J, with 10 bases between. In germline, CDR1 is MNHEY, CDR2 SVGAGI. The CDR3 is made up of 14 amino acids. CDR3 protein: CASSYSSGRYEQYF. The DNA for the CDR3 is TGTGCCAGCAGTTACTCTTCAGGGCGGTACGAGCAGTACTTC.

The V gene is TRBV23-1, the J gene TRBJ1-6, with D hard to call. TRBV23-1 is known as an ORF, though its function is uncertain. V gave up 4 bases and J gave up 4 bases, with 17 bases separating them. The CDR3 extends over 17 amino acids. The CDR3 spells CASSPDGRYLYNSPLHF. The CDR3 DNA follows: TGCGCCAGCAGTCCCGACGGACGATATCTTTATAATTCACCCCTCCACTTT.

This clone turned up a few times. V gene TRBV9 combines with J gene TRBJ1-4; 11 bases match TRBD1. Germline CDR1 SGDLS, CDR2 YYNGEE. The junction had 11 bases not matched to a gene; V was cut back by 0 bases and J by 7 bases. The CDR3 totals 18 residues. The CDR3 protein is CASSVGTGQGAGGEKLFF. DNA of the CDR3: TGTGCCAGCAGCGTAGGGACCGGACAGGGGGCCGGGGGTGAAAAACTGTTTTTT.

This chain connects TRBV6-5 to TRBJ1-1; 10 nucleotides match TRBD1. The ends lost 4 bases at V and 1 base at J; junction bases unmatched: 3. This CDR3 has 15 amino acids. Looked up from germline, CDR1 is MNHEY and CDR2 is SVGAGI. The CDR3 protein is CASSSWTGGNTEAFF. CDR3 in DNA: TGTGCCAGCAGTTCCTGGACAGGGGGGAACACTGAAGCTTTCTTT.

Concerning this clone itself: Germline is not matched at one junction end, which may reflect a read error. This chain links TRBV7-7 with TRBJ1-1, with a tentative D call TRBD1 (6 bases). The CDR3 contains 15 residues. Per germline, CDR1 SSHAT and CDR2 FNYEAQ (reference sequence). In DNA form, the CDR3 reads TGTGCTAGCAGCTCACCAGGGGATGAGAACACTGAAGCTTTCTTT. Amino acids: CASSSPGDENTEAFF. The variable domain in full, with the rest retrieved from reference TRBV7-7 and TRBJ1-1, is GAGVSQSPRYKVTKRGQDVTLRCDPISSHATLYWYQQALGQGPEFLTYFNYEAQPDKSGLPSDRFSAERPEGSISTLTIQRTEQRDSAMYRCASSSPGDENTEAFFGQGTRLTVV.

V is TRBV5-1 and J is TRBJ1-3, with D maybe TRBD1 (5 bases). Trimming cost V 7 bases and J 2 bases, with 16 bases left between them. Germline V gives CDR1 SGHRS, CDR2 YFSETQ. The CDR3 runs to 15 residues. CDR3 amino acids: CASYEGPRTGNTIYF. CDR3 in DNA: TGCGCCAGCTACGAGGGACCTCGGACTGGAAACACCATATATTTT.

The J gene is TRBJ2-7, the V gene TRBV7-9; D is unclear. Between the trimmed V and J ends, which lost 5 bases and 2 bases, there was a span of 10 bases. CDR1 and CDR2 from the germline V gene are SEHNR and FQNEAQ (reference sequence). The CDR3 runs to 13 residues. This CDR3 reads CASSTGRAYEQYF. Written as DNA, the CDR3 is TGTGCCAGCAGCACCGGAAGGGCCTACGAGCAGTACTTC.

The V call is TRBV5-1, the J call TRBJ1-4, with no clear D. Germline CDR1 SGHRS, CDR2 YFSETQ. Trimming stripped 0 bases from V and 8 bases from J, with 5 bases between. The CDR3 extends over 12 amino acids. The CDR3 loop reads CASSLVGEKLFF. The DNA for the CDR3 is TGCGCCAGCAGCTTGGTGGGGGAAAAACTGTTTTTT.

Only one count was recorded for this clone. This chain uses TRBV15 with TRBJ1-4; no clear D gene. Germline lookup yields CDR1 LNHNV and CDR2 YYDKDF (reference sequence). The CDR3 runs to 15 residues. The germline V and J ends were trimmed by 1 base and 5 bases, with 11 bases remaining between them. CDR3 in DNA: TGTGCCACCAGCAGAGGGGGTCTTACAAATGAAAAACTGTTTTTT. Amino acid sequence: CATSRGGLTNEKLFF.

The rearrangement uses TRBV4-3 and TRBJ1-1; 7 bases fit TRBD1. CDR3 size: 13 residues. The V and J ends lost 4 bases and 9 bases, in that order; junction bases with no gene match: 8. CDR1 is LGHNA and CDR2 is YSLEER in the germline V gene. CDR3 sequence reads: CASSPTGREKAFF. The CDR3 DNA sequence: TGCGCCAGCAGCCCGACAGGGCGGGAGAAAGCTTTCTTT.

The V and J genes are TRBV7-2 and TRBJ1-4; tentative D call: TRBD1 (5 bases). CDR3 size: 15 residues. V lost 1 base and J 7 bases, leaving 13 bases between the germline ends. Germline CDR1 reads SGHTA; CDR2 reads FQGNSA. CDR3 in DNA: TGTGCCAGCAGCTTAGTCTGGGGGGTGGGTGAAAAACTGTTTTTT. Residues: CASSLVWGVGEKLFF.

This clone was seen just once. This chain links TRBV3-1 (or the pseudogene TRBV3-2) with TRBJ1-3, with D possibly TRBD1 on 5 matching bases. CDR3 length equals 18 residues. The germline gives CDR1 LGHDT, CDR2 YNNKEL (reference sequence). Deletions cut 4 bases from V and 0 bases from J, with 19 bases between. As DNA, the CDR3 is TGTGCCAGCAGCCCCACCGGGGCAGGCCTTAACTCTGGAAACACCATATATTTT. Its protein product is CASSPTGAGLNSGNTIYF.

The V call is TRBV11-2, the J call TRBJ2-1; no firm D call. CDR3 length: 14 amino acids. In germline, CDR1 is SGHAT, CDR2 FQNNGV. The ends were cut back, 2 bases at V and 5 bases at J, with 10 bases in the middle. The CDR3 nucleotides read TGTGCCAGCAGCTTACGGGCAAACGACAATGAGCAGTTCTTC. Amino acid sequence: CASSLRANDNEQFF.

V is TRBV6-2 or TRBV6-3 and J is TRBJ2-1; possible D gene TRBD2, 5 bases. The V gene lost 6 bases and the J gene lost 0 bases, with 12 bases spanning the gap. The CDR3 covers 15 residues. CDR1 is MNHEY, CDR2 SVGEGT, per germline. The CDR3 spells CASSNGLYSYNEQFF. The CDR3 coding sequence is TGTGCCAGCAGCAACGGACTGTACTCCTACAATGAGCAGTTCTTC.

The rearrangement uses TRBV25-1 and TRBJ2-1; D is unresolved. The CDR3 extends over 11 amino acids. Trimming took 3 bases from V and 10 from J, leaving 7 bases between them. CDR1 and CDR2 from the germline V gene are MGHDK and SYGVNS. This chain's CDR3 is CASSEAGEQFF. CDR3 DNA sequence: TGTGCCAGCAGTGAGGCAGGCGAGCAGTTCTTC.

V gene TRBV5-1 combines with J gene TRBJ1-1; D not certain. Between the trimmed V and J ends, which lost 5 bases and 1 base, there was a span of 15 bases. CDR1 SGHRS and CDR2 YFSETQ come from the germline V gene. The CDR3 length is 15 residues. The CDR3 sequence is CASSPRETQNTEAFF. DNA for the CDR3: TGCGCCAGCAGTCCCCGTGAGACTCAGAACACTGAAGCTTTCTTT.

The chain has TRBV18 and TRBJ1-1; no firm D call. The CDR3 extends over 16 amino acids. Germline CDR1 reads KGHSH; CDR2 reads LQKENI. V dropped 2 bases and J dropped 0 bases, with 13 bases sitting between them. DNA of the CDR3: TGTGCCAGCTCACCATGGGAGGCAGCTATGAACACTGAAGCTTTCTTT. Its protein product is CASSPWEAAMNTEAFF.

This chain's CDR3 is CASSLGGLSNQPQHF. The CDR3 DNA reads as TGTGCCAGCAGCTTAGGGGGTCTGAGCAATCAGCCCCAGCATTTT. The J gene is TRBJ1-5, the V gene TRBV7-2; no reliable D call. The CDR3 totals 15 residues. V shed 1 base and J shed 1 base, with 8 bases lying between them. CDR1 is SGHTA, CDR2 FQGNSA, per germline.